The clone carrying this TCR beta chain has a count of ten or more. The antigen is not known. This entry comes from a study of response to subunit inactivated influenza vaccine. Findings and limits, study-wide: New T cells are recruited in small numbers by each seasonal influenza vaccination, according to the authors' suggestion.

TCRdb itself ran the RT-PCR reads through MiXCR, one entry per CDR3 protein. The table shows 600,000 to 850,000 distinct CDR3 sequences, with 12% to 15% occurring only once. There are 19 residues in the CDR3. Germline CDR1 and CDR2: SNHLY and FYNNEI. The TCR sequence derives from a man aged 50-60 years who received an inactivated influenza vaccine. The material was PBMCs from blood, obtained about 14 days before vaccination. The V and J genes are TRBV2 and TRBJ2-1, with 8 bases fitting TRBD2. The CDR3 spells CTCSFGPVGGRIPYNEQFF. The DNA for the CDR3 is TGTACCTGCAGTTTCGGGCCTGTCGGCGGGAGGATACCCTACAATGAGCAGTTCTTC.